Listed here are 25 T cell receptor beta chains from one sample, sequenced in a study of OX40 agonist ivuxolimab in advanced cancers. The data were produced by immunoSEQ multiplex PCR, yet TCRdb's version contains in-frame clones alone and is incomplete. This table holds some 90,000 clones, around 91% found once. The starting material was CD4+ or CD8+ T cells sorted from blood, obtained in a trial of the OX40 agonist ivuxolimab. The origin of the receptors is an adult with an advanced solid tumor such as melanoma, head and neck, liver or kidney cancer.

This chain joins TRBV5-6 and TRBJ2-5; D may be TRBD1 (6 bases). V was cut by 1 base and J by 4 bases, with 8 bases left in between. Germline lookup yields CDR1 SGHDT and CDR2 YYEEEE. There are 13 residues in the CDR3. Written as DNA, the CDR3 is TGTGCCAGCAGCTTGAACAGGGTAGAGACCCAGTACTTC. Translation gives CASSLNRVETQYF.

This chain links TRBV7-3 with TRBJ2-3, with 15 bases matching TRBD2. The J segment lost 2 bases and the V segment lost 3 bases, leaving 3 bases of the junction unmatched. The CDR3 covers 17 residues. Germline-derived CDR1 and CDR2 are SGHTA and FQGTGA. CDR3 protein: CASSLGLAGGDTDTQYF. CDR3 DNA: TGTGCCAGCAGCTTGGGACTAGCGGGAGGTGACACAGATACGCAGTATTTT.

In its sample, this clone was seen once. The chain couples TRBV11-1 to TRBJ1-1; 10 bases align to TRBD1. The CDR3 length is 15 residues. V lost 4 bases to trimming and J lost 5 bases; unmatched junction nucleotides: 7. Germline-derived CDR1 and CDR2 are SGHAT and FQDESV (reference sequence). The CDR3 loop is CASSSGQGTRTEAFF. The CDR3 bases are TGTGCCAGCAGCTCGGGACAGGGGACTCGGACTGAAGCTTTCTTT.

This clone has ten or more counts. The gene calls are TRBV30 and TRBJ1-2; no clear D. This CDR3 contains 14 residues. Trimming removed 4 bases from V and 3 bases from J, with 15 bases in between. Germline CDR1 and CDR2: GTSNPN and SVGIG (reference sequence). The CDR3 sequence: CAWTGDGRYYGYTF. The CDR3 DNA follows: TGTGCCTGGACTGGTGATGGCAGATACTATGGCTACACCTTC. Filled out from reference TRBV30 and TRBJ1-2, the complete variable domain reads SQTIHQWPATLVQPVGSPLSLECTVEGTSNPNLYWYRQAAGRGLQLLFYSVGIGQISSEVPQNLSASRPQDRQFILSSKKLLLSDSGFYLCAWTGDGRYYGYTFGSGTRLTVV.

Written as DNA, the CDR3 is TGTGCCAGCAGCTTAGGCCATAATTCCTACAATGAGCAGTTCTTC. This gives the protein CASSLGHNSYNEQFF. This chain links TRBV7-9 with TRBJ2-1; D unresolved. This CDR3 has 15 residues. Trimming pared 1 base from V and 1 base from J, leaving 8 bases between. The V gene's germline CDR1 is SEHNR and CDR2 FQNEAQ (reference sequence).

V and J are TRBV27 and TRBJ1-1; possibly TRBD1 for D (5 bases). V lost 1 base and J 2 bases, leaving 20 bases between the germline ends. Germline V CDR1 and CDR2: MNHEY, SMNVEV (reference sequence). The CDR3 covers 18 residues. The chain's CDR3 is CASSLFPGLLGRNTEAFF. In DNA form, the CDR3 reads TGTGCCAGCAGTTTATTTCCTGGGCTACTGGGGCGAAACACTGAAGCTTTCTTT.

This chain links TRBV19 with TRBJ1-5; D gene unclear. The CDR3 is 14 residues long. V lost 7 bases, J lost 9 bases, and 19 bases lay in between. The germline CDR1 and CDR2 sequences are LNHDA and SQIVND (reference sequence). In DNA form, the CDR3 reads TGTGCCAGTATTCGTCCGGGCAGTTCCGTGCCCCAGCATTTT. Protein: CASIRPGSSVPQHF.

J is TRBJ1-2 and V is TRBV6-1; perhaps TRBD1 as D (6 bases). Germline CDR1 reads MNHNS; CDR2 reads SASEGT. V was trimmed by 8 bases and J by 7 bases, leaving 20 bases between them. This CDR3 comprises 14 residues. The CDR3 protein is CASDASRGGGGYTF. CDR3 nucleotide sequence: TGTGCCAGCGACGCCTCGCGGGGGGGCGGTGGCTACACCTTC.

This sequence joins TRBV29-1 and TRBJ1-4; D is undetermined. V was shortened by 6 bases and J by 4 bases, with 9 bases between the two germline ends. Germline values: CDR1 SQVTM, CDR2 ANQGSEA. CDR3 length: 12 residues. CDR3 region: CSVGGGNEKLFF. The CDR3 DNA is TGCAGCGTGGGTGGAGGTAATGAAAAACTGTTTTTT.

The CDR3 spells CASSLVGGRAPDTQYF. The DNA of the CDR3 is TGTGCCAGCAGCTTAGTTGGTGGGAGGGCCCCAGATACGCAGTATTTT. This chain links TRBV7-2 with TRBJ2-3, with 7 bases aligning to TRBD2. The CDR3 is 16 residues long. Germline V gene data show CDR1 as SGHTA and CDR2 as FQGNSA. Losses at the gene ends were 1 base for V and 4 bases for J; bases not matched to a gene: 8. The full variable domain, with the rest looked up from reference TRBV7-2 and TRBJ2-3, is GAGVSQSPSNKVTEKGKDVELRCDPISGHTALYWYRQSLGQGLEFLIYFQGNSAPDKSGLPSDRFSAERTGGSVSTLTIQRTQQEDSAVYLCASSLVGGRAPDTQYFGPGTRLTVL.

The chain combines TRBV7-2 with TRBJ2-3; 7 nucleotides align to TRBD2. J was trimmed by 2 bases and V by 1 base; bases with no gene match: 6. The CDR3 has 16 residues. Germline V gene sequence: CDR1 SGHTA, CDR2 FQGNSA. In DNA, the CDR3 is TGTGCCAGCAGCTTAGGTAGACTAGCTTTCACAGATACGCAGTATTTT. It encodes CASSLGRLAFTDTQYF.

The chain links TRBV7-9 to TRBJ2-7; a possible D gene is TRBD2 (6 bases). In germline, CDR1 is SEHNR, CDR2 FQNEAQ (reference sequence). There are 14 residues in the CDR3. V lost 2 bases and J lost 2, with 10 bases in between. CDR3 region: CASSLFSGPYEQYF. DNA of the CDR3: TGTGCCAGCAGCTTATTTAGCGGACCCTACGAGCAGTACTTC.

The genes are TRBV5-1 and TRBJ2-5; 9 nucleotides match TRBD2. CDR3 length: 16 amino acids. V lost 4 bases, J lost 4 bases, and 11 bases stayed unmatched. Per the germline V gene, CDR1 is SGHRS and CDR2 is YFSETQ. The CDR3 is CASSPTVAGARETQYF. The CDR3, as DNA: TGCGCCAGCAGCCCGACGGTAGCGGGAGCAAGAGAGACCCAGTACTTC.

This rearrangement joins TRBV19 to TRBJ2-3; TRBD2 might be the D (6 bases). The ends were cut back, 1 base at V and 0 bases at J, with 11 bases in the middle. The CDR3 sequence is 16 residues long. The germline V gene encodes CDR1 LNHDA and CDR2 SQIVND (reference sequence). The CDR3 nucleotides are TGTGCCAGTAGTATAGGGCTAGCGCCTAGCACAGATACGCAGTATTTT. It translates to CASSIGLAPSTDTQYF.

The chain couples TRBV5-4 to TRBJ2-7; TRBD2 matches at 9 bases. Germline V lookup: CDR1 SGHNT, CDR2 YYREEE (reference sequence). This CDR3 is built from 16 residues. The V and J ends lost 4 bases and 2 bases, in that order; junction bases with no gene match: 10. The CDR3 reads CASSPPRVAGAYEQYF. CDR3 DNA sequence: TGTGCCAGCAGCCCGCCCCGGGTAGCGGGGGCCTACGAGCAGTACTTC.

Remarks on this clone: Germline and junction disagree at one end, which may indicate a read error. The V gene is TRBV5-4, the J gene TRBJ2-3; no clear D gene. The CDR3 loop spans 16 amino acids. The germline V gene has CDR1 SGHNT and CDR2 YYREEE (reference sequence). The CDR3 loop is CASSQDASFESDTQYF. CDR3 nucleotide sequence: TGCGCCAGCAGCCAAGACGCGTCTTTTGAAAGTGATACGCAGTATTTT.

CDR3 nucleotide sequence: TGTGCCAGCAGCTTATCCTGGGCAGTCCAGGGTAATGAAAAACTGTTTTTT. It translates to CASSLSWAVQGNEKLFF. The chain uses TRBV7-9 and TRBJ1-4; possibly TRBD1 for D (5 bases). V was pared by 2 bases and J by 4 bases, with 17 bases between. The CDR3 is 17 amino acids. Germline-derived CDR1 and CDR2 are SEHNR and FQNEAQ (reference sequence).

This sequence joins TRBV16 and TRBJ1-4; a possible D gene is TRBD1 (5 bases). CDR1 and CDR2 (germline): KGHSY, FQNENV. This CDR3 is built from 18 residues. The V end lost 0 bases, the J end lost 6 bases, and 20 bases lay between the germline ends. The CDR3 region is CASSQSIKLRGMDEKLFF. The CDR3 coding sequence is TGTGCCAGCAGCCAATCTATCAAGTTGCGGGGGATGGATGAAAAACTGTTTTTT.

This clone ranks as medium-sized (0.01 to 0.1%). The chain has TRBV27 and TRBJ1-3; no clear D. V dropped 3 bases and J dropped 2 bases, with 8 bases sitting between them. From germline, CDR1 is MNHEY and CDR2 SMNVEV (reference sequence). The CDR3 sequence is 14 residues long. CDR3 amino acids: CASSLTITGNTIYF. The CDR3 nucleotides are TGTGCCAGCAGTTTGACTATCACTGGAAACACCATATATTTT.

J is TRBJ2-7 and V is TRBV30; no clear D. Per germline, CDR1 GTSNPN and CDR2 SVGIG (reference sequence). With 2 bases removed from V and 2 bases from J, the gap between germline ends came to 4 bases. CDR3 length: 11 residues. CDR3 in amino acids: CAWSRAYEQYF. Written as DNA, the CDR3 is TGTGCCTGGAGTAGAGCCTACGAGCAGTACTTC.

This clone was detected only once. The chain uses TRBV12-2 and TRBJ2-7; the table's D call, TRBD2, has no DNA check behind it. TRBV12-2 is labeled a pseudogene. The CDR3 contains 16 residues. The CDR3 spells CASRLGRLTDRYEQYF. The CDR3 DNA sequence: TGTGCAAGTCGCTTAGGCCGTTTGACTGACCGGTACGAGCAGTACTTC.

The chain combines TRBV5-1 with TRBJ1-1, with D hard to call. V dropped 5 bases and J dropped 1 base, with 12 bases sitting between them. The CDR3 totals 14 residues. The V gene's germline CDR1 is SGHRS and CDR2 YFSETQ. DNA of the CDR3: TGCGCCAGCAGGCTCGCAGGCCAGAACACTGAAGCTTTCTTT. Residues: CASRLAGQNTEAFF.

The rearrangement joins TRBV7-3 to TRBJ2-5; 8 nucleotides align to TRBD2. The germline V gene encodes CDR1 SGHTA and CDR2 FQGTGA. The V and J ends lost 5 bases and 2 bases, in that order; junction bases with no gene match: 10. CDR3 length equals 16 residues. DNA for the CDR3: TGTGCCAGCAGCCCGGAACGGCTAGCGGGTCAAGAGACCCAGTACTTC. Protein: CASSPERLAGQETQYF.

This chain uses TRBV9 with TRBJ1-2, with a tentative D call TRBD1 (5 bases). The CDR3 extends over 14 amino acids. Germline values: CDR1 SGDLS, CDR2 YYNGEE. Trimming removed 4 bases from V and 8 bases from J, with 18 bases in between. The DNA for the CDR3 is TGTGCCAGCAGCTCCCCGGGGGTCCTCAGGGGCTACACCTTC. The encoded protein is CASSSPGVLRGYTF.

V usage is TRBV6-1 and J usage is TRBJ1-5; tentatively, D is TRBD1 (6 bases). The CDR3 loop spans 15 amino acids. Germline CDR1 reads MNHNS; CDR2 reads SASEGT. V was trimmed by 2 bases and J by 7 bases, leaving 15 bases between them. The CDR3 coding sequence is TGTGCCAGCAGTGAATCACAGGGTCCGGAGCAGCCCCAGCATTTT. It is translated as CASSESQGPEQPQHF.